The rows below give T cell receptor beta chains drawn from one sample of a study of cytomegalovirus exposure and HLA in healthy donors. Produced via immunoSEQ multiplex PCR; TCRdb's table is partial and in-frame only. The table lists about 78,000 clones, roughly 84% of them singletons. The material sequenced was PBMCs. The receptors were sampled from a woman aged 45 to 65 in good health and CMV-seronegative. Each CDR3 is given without its conserved first and last residue.

v_call	j_call	cdr3_aa
TRBV28	TRBJ2-7	ASSAGVGRYEQY
TRBV30	TRBJ1-2	AWRGRTGTGQSYT
TRBV10-2	TRBJ2-7	ASRKVTSGRGNYEQY
TRBV7-9	TRBJ2-7	ASSLGAGQSYEQY
TRBV28	TRBJ1-1	ASYAPGGGRTEAF
TRBV5-1	TRBJ2-3	ASSINPDREDTQY
TRBV5-1	TRBJ2-7	ASSSPGLAGGKYEQY
TRBV2	TRBJ1-2	ASSPETELFGYT
TRBV7-9	TRBJ2-2	ASSLETGTGELF
TRBV6-1	TRBJ2-1	ASSGAGVLAGYNEQF
TRBV29-1	TRBJ2-3	SVVQSDTQY
TRBV5-1	TRBJ1-2	ASSLAGNYGYT
TRBV27	TRBJ1-5	ASSSPRGAQH
TRBV6-6	TRBJ1-2	ASSVLGQGVAGYT
TRBV4-2	TRBJ1-6	ASSQDGYRGDNSPLH
TRBV9	TRBJ1-1	ASSPQGFGSSEAF
TRBV6-5	TRBJ2-3	ASSYTETRQIDTQY
TRBV5-1	TRBJ2-7	ASSASGGLYEQY
TRBV10-3	NA	AISGRQGVTTYEQY
TRBV6-5	TRBJ2-1	ASSYGTSGGNEQF
TRBV7-2	TRBJ1-1	ASSFDTDTEAF
TRBV7-7	TRBJ2-3	ASRDRGLADTQY
TRBV27	TRBJ1-1	ASSLGQTYTEAF
TRBV27	TRBJ1-6	ASSLGTGHSPLH
TRBV7-9	TRBJ2-7	ASSTSGGGKAYEQY
TRBV7-2	TRBJ1-6	ASSLGYSRHNSPLH
TRBV6-6	TRBJ1-1	ASRQLRGDTEAF
TRBV6-5	TRBJ2-2	ASSTGENTGELF
TRBV5-1	TRBJ2-7	ASSLSSEQY
TRBV10-3	TRBJ1-4	AISSGATNEKLF
TRBV6-1	TRBJ2-7	ASSEFSRLASGFYEQY
TRBV30	NA	AWSVPDRDPTCPLYEQY
TRBV5-1	TRBJ1-2	ASSPHERQGQGFNYGYT
TRBV5-4	TRBJ2-2	ASSSSGMPSTGELF
TRBV7-9	TRBJ1-5	ASSLHEGGGKWGQPQH
TRBV7-8	TRBJ2-3	ASSLVGTGAPDTQY